This T cell receptor (beta chain) is from a study of blood T cell repertoires in COVID-19. Across the whole study: Sample material is recorded as cDNA or gDNA derived from T cells, B-cell-depleted T cells, or PBMCs.

There are a few counts of this clone. Trimming left V 8 bases short and J 2 bases short, with 20 bases between. The CDR3 is made up of 16 amino acids. Per the germline V gene, CDR1 is MDHEN and CDR2 is SYDVKM. As processed by the authors: Reference gene primer amplification yielded estimated nucleated cell counts. This table comes from immunoSEQ multiplex PCR, and its TCRdb copy is limited to in-frame clones, with some not included. The V and J calls and clone size are taken from that table; D and trimming were inferred from the DNA. The repertoire consists of 200,000 to 250,000 clones, with approximately 78% occurring once and the leading ten covering approximately 5%.

This receptor was identified in a woman between 70 and 85 years old with COVID-19, enrolled during active disease. This sequence joins TRBV28 and TRBJ2-3, with D possibly matching TRBD1 (5 bases). The specimen was peripheral blood. The CDR3: CASPDKRSDNTDTQYF. In nucleotides, the CDR3 is TGTGCCAGCCCAGACAAAAGGTCGGACAACACAGATACGCAGTATTTT.